The entry that follows covers one T cell receptor beta chain sequence. Antigen: not known. CD4+ cells of roughly five patients were further sorted as CD25+CD127-. Alopecia areata patients provided lesional scalp punch biopsies and peripheral blood, both collected for the study. Sorted out of PBMCs were CD4+ T cells and CD8+ T cells. This sample was included in a study of CD8+ T cells in alopecia areata. Isolated RNA was reverse transcribed into cDNA used as the sequencing template. Assay used: immunoSEQ multiplex PCR; TCRdb lists only in-frame clones, some missing. The sample comprises tens of thousands of clones, less than 70% of which are singletons, and 4.5% rests with the top ten. The CDR3 is made up of 13 amino acids. The V and J ends lost 2 bases and 1 base respectively, with 5 bases between them. CDR1 is MNHEY, CDR2 SVGAGI, per germline. Study outcomes and limitations: For lesional scalp, especially alopecia totalis/universalis, clonality was higher than in normal scalp. Tissue-resident alphabeta T cells belonging to normal skin likewise get sequenced within scalp specimens.

V and J are TRBV6-5 and TRBJ1-2; D remains ambiguous. The material sequenced was CD4+ Tregs sorted from blood. This sequence was found in a human donor with alopecia areata. CDR3 protein: CASSYGDNYGYTF. The CDR3 DNA reads TGTGCCAGCAGTTACGGGGATAACTATGGCTACACCTTC.